Listed here are 15 T cell receptor beta chains from one sample, sequenced in a study of response to subunit inactivated influenza vaccine. TCRdb used MiXCR to reprocess the RT-PCR reads, holding one entry per CDR3 protein. Counted here are about 800,000 distinct CDR3 sequences, approximately 21% occurring once; the ten biggest clones make up roughly 10%. The specimen comprised PBMCs from blood, sampled more than 4 days after vaccination. The receptors were sampled from a man aged 45 to 65 who received an inactivated influenza vaccine.

This clonotype was seen only a few times. J is TRBJ2-7 and V is TRBV5-1, with D perhaps TRBD2 (6 bases). CDR3 length: 14 residues. Trimming left V 5 bases short and J 6 bases short, with 18 bases between. Looked up from germline, CDR1 is SGHRS and CDR2 is YFSETQ. CDR3 loop: CASRPTAGSPEQYF. CDR3 coding DNA: TGCGCCAGCAGACCCACGGCGGGATCCCCCGAGCAGTACTTC.

The genes are TRBV6-2 or TRBV6-3 and TRBJ2-3; D is perhaps TRBD1 (5 bases). The CDR3 is made up of 13 amino acids. From germline, CDR1 is MNHEY and CDR2 SVGEGT. Trimming cost V 7 bases and J 4 bases, with 12 bases left between them. The CDR3 loop reads CASTDDSADTQYF. CDR3 sequence (DNA): TGTGCCAGCACTGATGACAGTGCAGATACGCAGTATTTT.

This sequence joins TRBV3-1 and TRBJ2-3, with 14 bases identical to TRBD2. The trim removed 1 base at V and 3 bases at J, leaving 9 bases unmatched. Germline CDR1 reads LGHDT; CDR2 reads YNNKEL (reference sequence). There are 19 residues in the CDR3. CDR3 in amino acids: CASSQAVPGLAGVTDTQYF. The CDR3, as DNA: TGTGCCAGCAGCCAAGCCGTACCGGGACTAGCGGGAGTGACAGATACGCAGTATTTT.

V is TRBV6-1 and J is TRBJ2-7; D is perhaps TRBD1 (6 bases). The V end was cut by 7 bases, the J end by 3 bases, with 19 bases between. CDR1 is MNHNS and CDR2 is SASEGT in the germline V gene. The CDR3 totals 15 residues. The CDR3 here is CASTPGHRDNYEQYF. CDR3 coding DNA: TGTGCCAGCACCCCAGGCCACAGGGATAACTACGAGCAGTACTTC.

This chain's CDR3 is CASSQASSFSYEQYF. The CDR3 DNA reads TGTGCCAGCAGCCAAGCCAGCAGCTTTTCGTACGAGCAGTACTTC. The chain employs TRBV4-2 and TRBJ2-7; D unclear. Between the trimmed V and J ends, which lost 1 base and 4 bases, there was a span of 14 bases. The CDR3 contains 15 residues. Germline V gives CDR1 LGHNA, CDR2 YNFKEQ.

The V gene is TRBV20-1, the J gene TRBJ1-5; 9 bases are shared with TRBD1. This CDR3 is built from 15 residues. Trimming took 2 bases from V and 5 from J; bases not matched to a gene: 7. CDR1 DFQATT and CDR2 SNEGSKA come from the germline V gene (reference sequence). CDR3 in DNA: TGCAGTGCTAGACGGCCGGGACAGGGAGATCAGCCCCAGCATTTT. Translating gives CSARRPGQGDQPQHF.

In its sample, this clonotype was seen a few times. V usage is TRBV6-5 and J usage is TRBJ2-5; D gene uncertain. The CDR3 has 14 amino acids. CDR1 MNHEY and CDR2 SVGAGI come from the germline V gene. V dropped 0 bases and J dropped 5 bases, with 10 bases sitting between them. CDR3 coding DNA: TGTGCCAGCAGTTACTCTACCCCATCGGAGACCCAGTACTTC. This sequence encodes CASSYSTPSETQYF.

This clonotype has only a few counts. The chain employs TRBV2 and TRBJ2-3; D gene ambiguous. The V gene's germline CDR1 is SNHLY and CDR2 FYNNEI. Trimming pared 6 bases from V and 2 bases from J, leaving 12 bases between. CDR3 size: 14 residues. The CDR3 coding sequence is TGTGCCAGCAGCGCGAGGACGCCCACAGATACGCAGTATTTT. Translated, it gives CASSARTPTDTQYF.

In its sample, this clonotype was seen a few times. The rearrangement uses TRBV6-5 and TRBJ2-5, with D perhaps matching TRBD1 (5 bases). This CDR3 region has 15 residues. Trimming took off 4 bases at V and 1 base at J, with 13 bases between the two ends. Germline values: CDR1 MNHEY, CDR2 SVGAGI. The CDR3 DNA follows: TGTGCCAGCAGTTTGGCAGGGTGGGTCCAAGAGACCCAGTACTTC. Translated, it gives CASSLAGWVQETQYF.

This clonotype was counted ten times or more. The chain carries TRBV7-2 and TRBJ1-2, with 11 bases aligning to TRBD1. The germline CDR1 and CDR2 sequences are SGHTA and FQGNSA. The trim removed 5 bases at V and 4 bases at J, leaving 6 bases unmatched. The CDR3 has 15 amino acids. The CDR3 reads CASSADRGRGYGYTF. The CDR3 DNA reads TGTGCCAGCAGCGCGGACAGGGGGCGCGGCTATGGCTACACCTTC.

This sequence joins TRBV19 and TRBJ2-1; 8 nucleotides line up with TRBD1. Trimming at V came to 8 bases and at J to 10 bases, leaving 10 bases not matched to a gene. The CDR3 is 13 residues long. Germline lookup yields CDR1 LNHDA and CDR2 SQIVND (reference sequence). The CDR3 sequence: CASSGQAQSEQFF. DNA for the CDR3: TGTGCCAGTTCGGGACAGGCCCAGAGCGAGCAGTTCTTC. Full variable domain (outside the CDR3, taken from reference TRBV19 and TRBJ2-1): DGGITQSPKYLFRKEGQNVTLSCEQNLNHDAMYWYRQDPGQGLRLIYYSQIVNDFQKGDIAEGYSVSREKKESFPLTVTSAQKNPTAFYLCASSGQAQSEQFFGPGTRLTVL.

This clonotype came up a few times. CDR3 protein: CASTLAGGSTDTQYF. The CDR3 coding sequence is TGTGCCAGCACCTTGGCGGGAGGGAGCACAGATACGCAGTATTTT. The V call is TRBV12-3 or TRBV12-4, the J call TRBJ2-3; 9 positions agree with TRBD2. The CDR3 covers 15 residues. Trimming at V came to 7 bases and at J to 0 bases, leaving 5 bases not matched to a gene.

The chain couples TRBV4-2 to TRBJ2-5; 12 bases match TRBD2. J gave up 5 bases and V 4 bases, and 8 bases lay outside the gene matches. The CDR3 length is 16 residues. Looked up from germline, CDR1 is LGHNA and CDR2 is YNFKEQ. Here the CDR3 DNA reads TGTGCCAGCAGCCGATCGACTAGCGGGAGTTTTGAGACCCAGTACTTC. This sequence encodes CASSRSTSGSFETQYF.

The rearrangement links TRBV20-1 to TRBJ1-2, with unresolved D. The V gene's germline CDR1 is DFQATT and CDR2 SNEGSKA (reference sequence). There are 13 residues in the CDR3. V lost 4 bases and J lost 5, with 14 bases in between. DNA of the CDR3: TGCAGTGCTAACTCTCCAGGAGGATATGGCTACACCTTC. Protein product: CSANSPGGYGYTF.

This clonotype was recorded a few times. J is TRBJ2-2 and V is TRBV20-1, with D perhaps matching TRBD1 (5 bases). This CDR3 region has 16 residues. Germline lookup yields CDR1 DFQATT and CDR2 SNEGSKA (reference sequence). Trimming left V 0 bases short and J 5 bases short, with 16 bases between. The CDR3 DNA reads as TGCAGTGCTAGAGATATGGACATAAGTAGGACCGGGGAGCTGTTTTTT. Its protein product is CSARDMDISRTGELFF.